Included here is one T cell receptor (beta chain) sequence, with context. This likely comes from a read error, as the CDR3 has no conserved phenylalanine or tryptophan at its end. The germline CDR1 and CDR2 sequences are SEHNR and FQNEAQ (reference sequence). Trimming removed 5 bases at V and 0 bases at J, with 5 bases between. This CDR3 is built from 12 residues. This sample stems from a study of T cells in Graves' hyperthyroidism and ophthalmopathy. Using RNA transcripts as the source, TCR beta CDR3 regions were amplified. Researchers ran a first-round RT-PCR on the TCR CDR3 using the HTBI primer set. One entry per CDR3 protein, called by TCRdb with MiXCR from the multiplex PCR reads. The sample lists roughly 630,000 distinct CDR3 sequences, 15% to 18% seen once, with about 7% in the top ten.

The sequencing input was blood. The clonotype comes from a woman aged 25 to 45 with Graves' hyperthyroidism. The chain joins TRBV7-9 to TRBJ2-7, with unresolved D. CDR3 sequence reads: CASSPPSYEQYL. The CDR3, as DNA: TGTGCCAGCAGCCCGCCCTCCTACGAGCAGTACCTC.